The table lists the clone carrying this T cell receptor beta chain with many counts. The antigen is unknown. For the diagnoses, clinical symptoms, serum thyroxine and TRAb, thyroid ultrasound and orbital computed tomography were used. From approximately 9.5 ml of fresh peripheral blood, PBMCs were isolated. The source material, RNA transcripts, was used to amplify TCR beta CDR3 regions. The HTBI primer set served for first-round RT-PCR of the TCR CDR3. A single record per CDR3 protein comes from TCRdb applying MiXCR to the multiplex PCR reads. The data show hundreds of thousands of distinct CDR3 sequences, with about 19% seen just once and over 15% held by the top ten. Germline values: CDR1 DFQATT, CDR2 SNEGSKA (reference sequence). J was trimmed by 5 bases and V by 4 bases; bases with no gene match: 18. CDR3 length equals 17 residues. The data stem from a study of T cells in Graves' hyperthyroidism and ophthalmopathy. The wider study: Pretreatment peripheral blood was obtained at initial diagnosis. Overall study results and limits: Model output signaled ophthalmopathy a median 6.5 months ahead of onset.

The sample consisted of blood. The clonotype originates from a woman in her forties or fifties with Graves' hyperthyroidism that later progressed to Graves' ophthalmopathy. This sequence joins TRBV20-1 and TRBJ2-7, with 9 bases lining up with TRBD2. CDR3 DNA sequence: TGCAGTGCTAAGGGGAATTTCGCGGGGGGGATCCCCCACGAGCAGTACTTC. Translation gives CSAKGNFAGGIPHEQYF.